Listed here are 31 T cell receptor beta chains from one sample, sequenced in a study of OX40 agonist ivuxolimab in advanced cancers. The assay was immunoSEQ multiplex PCR, and TCRdb's table has in-frame clones only and misses some. The sample consists of under 55,000 clones, 90% to 95% of them appearing once. The starting material was CD4+ or CD8+ T cells sorted from blood, obtained in a trial of the OX40 agonist ivuxolimab. Every receptor here comes from an adult with an advanced solid tumor such as melanoma, head and neck, liver or kidney cancer.

The genes are TRBV9 and TRBJ2-7; D is perhaps TRBD1 (6 bases). CDR3 length: 14 residues. The V end was cut by 0 bases, the J end by 4 bases, with 11 bases between. Per germline, CDR1 SGDLS and CDR2 YYNGEE. Here the CDR3 DNA reads TGTGCCAGCAGCGTAGGCCAGGGGCAATACGAGCAGTACTTC. This sequence encodes CASSVGQGQYEQYF. The whole variable domain, remainder taken from reference TRBV9 and TRBJ2-7, is DSGVTQTPKHLITATGQRVTLRCSPRSGDLSVYWYQQSLDQGLQFLIQYYNGEERAKGNILERFSAQQFPDLHSELNLSSLELGDSALYFCASSVGQGQYEQYFGPGTRLTVT.

V is TRBV28 and J is TRBJ1-5, with D possibly matching TRBD1 (5 bases). CDR3 length equals 15 residues. Germline assignment: CDR1 MDHEN and CDR2 SYDVKM. V lost 2 bases and J 8 bases, leaving 16 bases between the germline ends. CDR3 nucleotide sequence: TGTGCCAGCAGTTTAATGGCACGGGGCGTGGAGCCCCAGCATTTT. It encodes CASSLMARGVEPQHF.

The chain combines TRBV7-8 with TRBJ2-7; possibly TRBD2 for D (7 bases). In germline, CDR1 is SGHVS, CDR2 FQNEAQ. V was cut by 6 bases and J by 6 bases, with 21 bases left in between. The CDR3 consists of 15 residues. CDR3: CASSQGTKTSLEQYF. The CDR3 region has the DNA TGTGCCAGCAGTCAGGGGACTAAGACTTCCCTCGAGCAGTACTTC. Full variable domain (outside the CDR3, taken from reference TRBV7-8 and TRBJ2-7): GAGVSQSPRYKVAKRGQDVALRCDPISGHVSLFWYQQALGQGPEFLTYFQNEAQLDKSGLPSDRFFAERPEGSVSTLKIQRTQQEDSAVYLCASSQGTKTSLEQYFGPGTRLTVT.

This chain connects TRBV19 to TRBJ2-1, with D perhaps assigned TRBD1 or TRBD2 (5 bases each). The CDR3 sequence is 17 residues long. CDR1 LNHDA and CDR2 SQIVND come from the germline V gene (reference sequence). V was trimmed by 3 bases and J by 0 bases, leaving 15 bases between them. CDR3 sequence: CASSIWGRVSSYNEQFF. The DNA of the CDR3 is TGTGCCAGTAGTATCTGGGGACGTGTTAGCTCCTACAATGAGCAGTTCTTC.

The V call is TRBV9, the J call TRBJ2-5; D gene ambiguous. CDR1 is SGDLS and CDR2 is YYNGEE in the germline V gene. CDR3 length equals 14 residues. V dropped 0 bases and J dropped 2 bases, with 8 bases sitting between them. The CDR3 spells CASSVVPGQETQYF. CDR3 bases: TGTGCCAGCAGCGTAGTACCCGGACAAGAGACCCAGTACTTC. Together with reference TRBV9 and TRBJ2-5, the CDR3 gives the full variable domain: DSGVTQTPKHLITATGQRVTLRCSPRSGDLSVYWYQQSLDQGLQFLIQYYNGEERAKGNILERFSAQQFPDLHSELNLSSLELGDSALYFCASSVVPGQETQYFGPGTRLLVL.

V is TRBV29-1 and J is TRBJ2-1; 9 bases agree with TRBD1. The CDR3 totals 13 residues. Germline values: CDR1 SQVTM, CDR2 ANQGSEA. The V gene end was trimmed by 7 bases and the J gene end by 0 bases; junction bases not matched to a gene: 1. CDR3: CSGDRVSYNEQFF. CDR3 sequence (DNA): TGCAGCGGGGACAGGGTCTCCTACAATGAGCAGTTCTTC.

The V and J genes are TRBV4-3 and TRBJ1-1; D is perhaps TRBD1 (5 bases). The CDR3 covers 13 residues. Trimming left V 2 bases short and J 7 bases short, with 11 bases between. The germline gives CDR1 LGHNA, CDR2 YSLEER. CDR3 loop: CASSQSRDFEAFF. CDR3 in DNA: TGCGCCAGCAGCCAATCCAGGGACTTTGAAGCTTTCTTT.

The rearrangement uses TRBV6-5 and TRBJ2-5; 8 nucleotides agree with TRBD1. The CDR3 consists of 16 residues. The germline V gene has CDR1 MNHEY and CDR2 SVGAGI. Losses at the gene ends were 0 bases for V and 1 base for J; bases not matched to a gene: 4. CDR3 sequence (DNA): TGTGCCAGCAGTTACTCATGGACAGGGCCCCAAGAGACCCAGTACTTC. Protein sequence: CASSYSWTGPQETQYF.

V gene TRBV27 combines with J gene TRBJ1-3, with D hard to call. Trimming removed 0 bases at V and 2 bases at J, with 11 bases between. Germline V gives CDR1 MNHEY, CDR2 SMNVEV (reference sequence). This CDR3 comprises 16 residues. CDR3 bases: TGTGCCAGCAGTTTATCGGTGACGGAACCTGGAAACACCATATATTTT. It translates to CASSLSVTEPGNTIYF.

CDR3 sequence: CAISETARGYEQYF. CDR3 bases: TGTGCCATCAGTGAGACAGCTCGGGGCTACGAGCAGTACTTC. The V call is TRBV10-3, the J call TRBJ2-7, with a possible D match to TRBD2 (5 bases). CDR3 length: 14 residues. V dropped 2 bases and J dropped 3 bases, with 11 bases sitting between them. Germline V gene data show CDR1 as ENHRY and CDR2 as SYGVKD.

CDR3: CASSKIGPFQETQYF. Written as DNA, the CDR3 is TGTGCCAGCAGCAAAATTGGCCCTTTTCAAGAGACCCAGTACTTC. V is TRBV21-1 and J is TRBJ2-5; the table's D call TRBD1 went unverified against the DNA. TRBV21-1 is annotated as a pseudogene. CDR3 length equals 15 residues.

This clone was counted a few times. The chain joins TRBV7-2 to TRBJ2-7; D unclear. The CDR3 sequence is 13 residues long. CDR1 and CDR2 from the germline V gene are SGHTA and FQGNSA. Trimming shortened V by 1 base and J by 5 bases, and 9 bases separated the two germline ends. CDR3 in amino acids: CASSLDATHEQYF. CDR3 nucleotides: TGTGCCAGCAGCTTAGATGCAACACACGAGCAGTACTTC.

This clone was found once. The DNA of the CDR3 is TGTGCCAGCAGCCGTCCGGGACTAGCGAACTTCTTC. It yields the protein CASSRPGLANFF. V usage is TRBV11-2 and J usage is TRBJ2-1; 10 bases are shared with TRBD2. Germline V gene sequence: CDR1 SGHAT, CDR2 FQNNGV. There are 12 residues in the CDR3. Trimming cost V 5 bases and J 16 bases; bases outside gene matches: 8.

The V gene is TRBV19, the J gene TRBJ2-1; the D call may be TRBD1 or TRBD2 (5 bases each). Trimming removed 4 bases from V and 7 bases from J, with 17 bases in between. The CDR3 contains 15 residues. Looked up from germline, CDR1 is LNHDA and CDR2 is SQIVND (reference sequence). The CDR3 DNA follows: TGTGCCAGTAGTACGCCGTTAGGGACGGTTAATGAGCAGTTCTTC. Its translation: CASSTPLGTVNEQFF.

The chain combines TRBV27 with TRBJ2-2; TRBD2 aligns across 10 bases. V was pared by 5 bases and J by 6 bases, with 18 bases of the junction left unmatched. From germline, CDR1 is MNHEY and CDR2 SMNVEV (reference sequence). The CDR3 has 19 amino acids. This CDR3 is CASSHQGLSGRFYPGELFF. CDR3 sequence (DNA): TGTGCCAGCAGTCACCAGGGACTTAGCGGGAGGTTCTACCCCGGGGAGCTGTTTTTT.

The rearrangement links TRBV7-9 to TRBJ2-7; maybe TRBD2 (6 bases). Germline CDR1 is SEHNR and CDR2 is FQNEAQ (reference sequence). Trimming cost V 2 bases and J 0 bases, with 14 bases left between them. The CDR3 contains 16 residues. The CDR3 here is CASSLPPGTDSYEQYF. The CDR3 nucleotides read TGTGCCAGCAGCTTACCACCCGGGACTGACTCCTACGAGCAGTACTTC.

This rearrangement joins TRBV9 to TRBJ2-2; a possible D gene is TRBD2 (5 bases). Trimming took off 0 bases at V and 6 bases at J, with 12 bases between the two ends. Germline lookup yields CDR1 SGDLS and CDR2 YYNGEE. This CDR3 has 15 amino acids. The DNA for the CDR3 is TGTGCCAGCAGCGTAGCTTTCGGAGGTGCCGGGGAGCTGTTTTTT. Its translation is CASSVAFGGAGELFF.

This rearrangement joins TRBV9 to TRBJ2-1; the D call may be TRBD1 or TRBD2 (5 bases each). V lost 4 bases, J lost 4 bases, and 12 bases lay in between. The CDR3 length is 14 residues. Germline V CDR1 and CDR2: SGDLS, YYNGEE. CDR3 sequence reads: CASSRSGQYNEQFF. The CDR3 bases are TGTGCCAGCAGCAGAAGCGGACAATACAATGAGCAGTTCTTC.

In its sample, this clone was seen a few times. The CDR3: CASSLAAGLNIQYF. In DNA, the CDR3 is TGTGCCAGCAGCTTAGCAGCGGGACTGAACATTCAGTACTTC. The chain carries TRBV13 and TRBJ2-4, with 7 nucleotides matching TRBD2. The V gene end was trimmed by 1 base and the J gene end by 7 bases; junction bases not matched to a gene: 4. The CDR3 loop spans 14 amino acids. Germline CDR1 PRHDT, CDR2 FYEKMQ (reference sequence).

The chain carries TRBV7-8 and TRBJ2-5; D is possibly TRBD1 (6 bases). The length of the CDR3 is 14 residues. Trimming removed 3 bases from V and 1 base from J, with 9 bases in between. The germline gives CDR1 SGHVS, CDR2 FQNEAQ. CDR3 sequence: CASSFRTVQETQYF. Here the CDR3 DNA reads TGTGCCAGCAGCTTTAGGACAGTCCAAGAGACCCAGTACTTC.

The J gene is TRBJ2-1, the V gene TRBV11-3; 7 positions agree with TRBD2. Germline V gene sequence: CDR1 SGHNT, CDR2 YENEEA. This CDR3 has 15 residues. V trimming: 4 bases; J trimming: 3 bases; junction bases outside the gene matches: 6. The CDR3 protein is CASSSPSGGYNEQFF. The DNA for the CDR3 is TGTGCCAGCAGCTCCCCTAGCGGCGGCTACAATGAGCAGTTCTTC.

The J gene is TRBJ2-1, the V gene TRBV7-9; 7 nucleotides match TRBD2. The germline CDR1 and CDR2 sequences are SEHNR and FQNEAQ (reference sequence). V lost 5 bases to trimming and J lost 9 bases; unmatched junction nucleotides: 4. The CDR3 loop spans 12 amino acids. The CDR3 loop reads CASSPGGGEQFF. CDR3 nucleotides: TGTGCCAGCAGCCCGGGGGGAGGTGAGCAGTTCTTC.

The gene calls are TRBV18 and TRBJ1-1, with D perhaps TRBD1 (6 bases). Looked up from germline, CDR1 is KGHSH and CDR2 is LQKENI. This CDR3 region has 15 residues. The V and J ends lost 0 bases and 1 base respectively, with 9 bases between them. The CDR3 DNA follows: TGTGCCAGCTCACCACCGACAGGATGGAACACTGAAGCTTTCTTT. Its protein is CASSPPTGWNTEAFF.

CDR3 sequence: CASSGHRGQEAFF. CDR3 coding DNA: TGTGCCAGCAGCGGCCACAGGGGACAGGAAGCTTTCTTT. This chain uses TRBV9 with TRBJ1-1, with 7 bases lining up with TRBD1. CDR1 is SGDLS and CDR2 is YYNGEE in the germline V gene. This CDR3 is 13 amino acids long. V dropped 3 bases and J dropped 8; count of bases not matched to a gene: 7.

The rearrangement uses TRBV7-2 and TRBJ1-4; D ambiguous. The CDR3 has 15 amino acids. Germline V gene data show CDR1 as SGHTA and CDR2 as FQGNSA. V was clipped by 5 bases and J by 6 bases, with 16 bases between them. As DNA, the CDR3 is TGTGCCAGCAGCCCAATGCCCCCTCGTTATGAAAAACTGTTTTTT. It encodes CASSPMPPRYEKLFF.

Details on this clone: At the DNA level, this CDR3 is encoded by other sequences in the same sample as well. The V gene is TRBV15, the J gene TRBJ2-7, with TRBD2 matching 8 bases. The CDR3 is 13 residues long. The V segment lost 0 bases and the J segment 6 bases; nucleotides outside the gene matches: 1. Germline lookup yields CDR1 LNHNV and CDR2 YYDKDF (reference sequence). This CDR3 is CATSRDRGGEQYF. The CDR3 bases are TGTGCCACCAGCAGAGATCGGGGGGGCGAGCAGTACTTC.

The rearrangement joins TRBV28 to TRBJ2-3; 7 bases line up with TRBD1. The CDR3 sequence is 11 residues long. In germline, CDR1 is MDHEN, CDR2 SYDVKM. The V segment lost 5 bases and the J segment 14 bases; nucleotides outside the gene matches: 7. The CDR3 region has the DNA TGTGCCAGCAGTCAAGACAGGGAGAGGTATTTT. It specifies CASSQDRERYF.

This chain connects TRBV28 to TRBJ2-4; TRBD1 matches 12 bases. Trimming cost V 4 bases and J 3 bases; bases outside gene matches: 16. This CDR3 comprises 20 residues. Looked up from germline, CDR1 is MDHEN and CDR2 is SYDVKM. DNA for the CDR3: TGTGCCAGCAGTTCCCCATCCGGGACAGGGGGCTTCTTCGGCAAAAACATTCAGTACTTC. Translation: CASSSPSGTGGFFGKNIQYF.

CDR3 residues: CASSQDSRPGDTIYF. CDR3 DNA sequence: TGCGCCAGCAGCCAAGACTCGAGGCCTGGGGACACCATATATTTT. V usage is TRBV4-3 and J usage is TRBJ1-3, with D hard to call. The CDR3 sequence is 15 residues long. V was cut by 0 bases and J by 8 bases, with 14 bases left in between. The germline V gene encodes CDR1 LGHNA and CDR2 YSLEER.

This clone has just one count. The genes are TRBV16 and TRBJ1-2; D is perhaps TRBD1 (6 bases). Trimming cost V 4 bases and J 9 bases, with 18 bases left between them. From germline, CDR1 is KGHSY and CDR2 FQNENV. The CDR3 extends over 14 amino acids. CDR3 DNA: TGTGCCAGCAGCCCCCTCGGGGAGGGGGAAAGCTACACCTTC. As protein: CASSPLGEGESYTF. The whole variable domain, remainder taken from reference TRBV16 and TRBJ1-2, is GEEVAQTPKHLVRGEGQKAKLYCAPIKGHSYVFWYQQVLKNEFKFLISFQNENVFDETGMPKERFSAKCLPNSPCSLEIQATKLEDSAVYFCASSPLGEGESYTFGSGTRLTVV.

This chain links TRBV14 with TRBJ2-7, with 9 bases identical to TRBD1. In germline, CDR1 is SGHDN, CDR2 FVKESK. The CDR3 is 15 amino acids. V lost 7 bases to trimming and J lost 0 bases; unmatched junction nucleotides: 7. The CDR3 is CASKTTGGDSYEQYF. The DNA for the CDR3 is TGTGCCAGCAAGACGACAGGGGGTGACTCCTACGAGCAGTACTTC.